This record looks at one T cell receptor (beta chain) sequence and its context. These data come from a study of blood T cell repertoires in COVID-19. V lost 0 bases and J lost 2; bases outside the gene matches: 5. The germline V gene has CDR1 MNHEY and CDR2 SVGEGT. This CDR3 region has 17 residues. The protocol was immunoSEQ multiplex PCR, while the TCRdb copy is restricted to in-frame clones and leaves out a portion. Of 150,000 to 200,000 clones listed, roughly 85% are singletons. The V gene is TRBV6-2 or TRBV6-3, the J gene TRBJ2-7; 12 bases match TRBD1. The receptor comes from a human donor in a cohort sampled during active COVID-19. Sequenced: peripheral blood. DNA of the CDR3: TGTGCCAGCAGTTACTCCCCTGGGACAGGGGGCCCCTACGAGCAGTACTTC. Protein: CASSYSPGTGGPYEQYF.